This TCR beta chain was retrieved from a study of blood T cell repertoires in COVID-19. Across the whole study: COVID-19 samples, acute and convalescent, were from the United States, Italy and Spain. T cells, B-cell-depleted T cells, or PBMCs supplied cDNA or gDNA.

Using immunoSEQ multiplex PCR, the repertoire was profiled, and TCRdb retains in-frame clones only, with some absent. The profile covers 210,000 or so clones, with around 90% appearing a single time and approximately 2.4% taken by the ten largest. In germline, CDR1 is SEHNR, CDR2 FQNEAQ (reference sequence). Trimming took off 2 bases at V and 6 bases at J, with 13 bases between the two ends. The CDR3 is 14 residues long. The clonotype comes from a man aged 30 to 39 with COVID-19, enrolled during active disease. The V and J genes are TRBV7-9 and TRBJ1-1, with TRBD1 as a possible D gene (6 bases). Source material: peripheral blood. For the CDR3, the DNA is TGTGCCAGCAGCTTAAAACAGGGTCGGGCTGAAGCTTTCTTT. This sequence encodes CASSLKQGRAEAFF.